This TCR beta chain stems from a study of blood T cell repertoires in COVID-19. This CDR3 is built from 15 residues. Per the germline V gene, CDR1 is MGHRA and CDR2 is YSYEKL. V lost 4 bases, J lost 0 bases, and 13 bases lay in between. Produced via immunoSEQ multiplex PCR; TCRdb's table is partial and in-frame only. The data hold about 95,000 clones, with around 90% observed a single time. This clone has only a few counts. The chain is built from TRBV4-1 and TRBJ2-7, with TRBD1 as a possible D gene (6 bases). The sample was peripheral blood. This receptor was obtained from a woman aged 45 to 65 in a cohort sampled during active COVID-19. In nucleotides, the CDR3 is TGCGCCAGCAGCCCACCACAGGGCTCCTCCTACGAGCAGTACTTC. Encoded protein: CASSPPQGSSYEQYF.